These 32 T cell receptor beta chains were all obtained from the same sample, sequenced in a study of shared clonotypes between healthy human individuals. Repertoires were generated with immunoSEQ multiplex PCR, while TCRdb's copy carries only in-frame clones and drops some. The sample has about 2.4 million clones, approximately 92% seen once. The material sequenced was naive CD4+ T cells sorted from blood. Subset given: CD45RA+ positively selected. The receptors shown here come from a man aged 18 to 35 in good health.

The rearrangement joins TRBV30 to TRBJ1-5, with D possibly being TRBD1 (5 bases). The CDR3 is made up of 19 amino acids. CDR1 and CDR2 from the germline V gene are GTSNPN and SVGIG (reference sequence). V was cut by 1 base and J by 2 bases, with 24 bases left in between. The CDR3 sequence is CAWSEAGSYLRVGNQPQHF. The DNA of the CDR3 is TGTGCCTGGAGTGAGGCAGGGTCCTATTTAAGGGTAGGCAATCAGCCCCAGCATTTT.

The rearrangement links TRBV7-9 to TRBJ1-1; possibly TRBD1 for D (5 bases). The CDR3 is 14 residues long. The germline gives CDR1 SEHNR, CDR2 FQNEAQ (reference sequence). Trimming cost V 5 bases and J 1 base, with 11 bases left between them. CDR3 coding DNA: TGTGCCAGCAGCGAAGAAACAGGGAACACTGAAGCTTTCTTT. This codes for CASSEETGNTEAFF.

About this clone: At the DNA level, this CDR3 is encoded by other sequences in the same sample as well. The gene calls are TRBV5-1 and TRBJ1-1; a weak D match, TRBD1 (5 bases). Germline V gene data show CDR1 as SGHRS and CDR2 as YFSETQ. This CDR3 has 16 residues. V lost 2 bases and J lost 0, with 14 bases in between. The CDR3 loop is CASSLVGAHLNTEAFF. The CDR3 region has the DNA TGCGCCAGCAGCTTAGTAGGGGCACACCTGAACACTGAAGCTTTCTTT.

This chain links TRBV5-8 with TRBJ2-4; 15 bases align to TRBD2. Germline assignment: CDR1 SGHTS and CDR2 YDEGEE. This CDR3 has 15 residues. V dropped 3 bases and J dropped 7; count of bases not matched to a gene: 2. The CDR3: CASSYGLAGGNIQYF. The CDR3 DNA is TGTGCCAGCAGCTACGGACTAGCGGGAGGGAACATTCAGTACTTC.

The V call is TRBV7-2, the J call TRBJ2-5; no clear D. Germline CDR1 reads SGHTA; CDR2 reads FQGNSA. The CDR3 length is 14 residues. Trimming cost V 4 bases and J 4 bases, with 13 bases left between them. The chain's CDR3 is CASSYRLLGETQYF. DNA for the CDR3: TGTGCCAGCAGCTACCGACTGCTGGGAGAGACCCAGTACTTC.

For this clone: Sequence at one end of the junction differs from germline and may be a read error. The V call is TRBV29-1, the J call TRBJ1-2, with D perhaps matching TRBD1 (6 bases). Germline-derived CDR1 and CDR2 are SQVTM and ANQGSEA. The CDR3 is 13 amino acids. The CDR3 DNA sequence: TGCAGCGTCGAAGCGGACAGCGCCTATGGCTACACCTTC. It translates to CSVEADSAYGYTF.

The rearrangement uses TRBV7-9 and TRBJ1-2; D is unclear. Germline V gives CDR1 SEHNR, CDR2 FQNEAQ (reference sequence). This CDR3 contains 15 residues. The V gene lost 5 bases and the J gene lost 3 bases, with 16 bases spanning the gap. DNA of the CDR3: TGTGCCAGCAGCAAGCCCGGCGCGAATGACTATGGCTACACCTTC. Amino acids: CASSKPGANDYGYTF.

The V and J genes are TRBV5-1 and TRBJ2-2, with a weak D call TRBD2 (6 bases). Germline V gene sequence: CDR1 SGHRS, CDR2 YFSETQ. Trimming left V 7 bases short and J 0 bases short, with 13 bases between. CDR3 length: 15 residues. The CDR3 loop reads CASYLGGANTGELFF. The CDR3 DNA follows: TGCGCCAGCTATTTGGGGGGTGCGAACACCGGGGAGCTGTTTTTT.

This chain connects TRBV2 to TRBJ2-7, with a weak D call TRBD1 (6 bases). Per the germline V gene, CDR1 is SNHLY and CDR2 is FYNNEI. This CDR3 region has 14 residues. Trimming took off 8 bases at V and 2 bases at J, with 16 bases between the two ends. The CDR3 DNA reads TGTGCCAGCGGCCTGGGGGCGGGCCCCTACGAGCAGTACTTC. It encodes CASGLGAGPYEQYF.

This sequence joins TRBV10-3 and TRBJ2-5, with 7 bases that match TRBD1. Germline CDR1 and CDR2: ENHRY and SYGVKD. This CDR3 contains 15 residues. J lost 5 bases, V lost 1 base, and 7 bases had no gene match. The CDR3: CAISELQTGQETQYF. CDR3 DNA sequence: TGTGCCATCAGTGAGTTACAGACAGGGCAGGAGACCCAGTACTTC.

The chain recombines TRBV12-2 with TRBJ1-2; the table names TRBD1, a call not compared with the DNA. TRBV12-2 is designated a pseudogene. This CDR3 spans 20 amino acids. CDR3 in DNA: TGTGCAAGTCGCTTTATCCCCCCTTCGGCGGTTTGGGGCCTAAACTATGGCTACACCTTC. It is translated as CASRFIPPSAVWGLNYGYTF.

As for this clone: Within the sample, other DNA sequences also encode this same CDR3. The chain is built from TRBV5-1 and TRBJ1-1; weak D call: TRBD1 (6 bases). CDR3 size: 15 residues. Germline V gene data show CDR1 as SGHRS and CDR2 as YFSETQ. Trimming removed 0 bases from V and 2 bases from J, with 11 bases in between. CDR3 nucleotides: TGCGCCAGCAGCTTGGATGGGGGCAGAAACACTGAAGCTTTCTTT. The encoded protein is CASSLDGGRNTEAFF.

This chain connects TRBV28 to TRBJ1-4; the match to TRBD1 covers 7 bases. The CDR3 extends over 14 amino acids. Trimming took 6 bases from V and 2 from J; bases not matched to a gene: 3. From germline, CDR1 is MDHEN and CDR2 SYDVKM. DNA of the CDR3: TGTGCCAGCAGCGAACAGGGGACTAATGAAAAACTGTTTTTT. This gives the protein CASSEQGTNEKLFF.

The gene calls are TRBV5-5 and TRBJ2-3, with D perhaps TRBD2 (6 bases). Germline V gene sequence: CDR1 SGHKS, CDR2 YYEKEE (reference sequence). This CDR3 is built from 16 residues. V dropped 4 bases and J dropped 0 bases, with 15 bases sitting between them. In DNA form, the CDR3 reads TGTGCCAGCAGCCCGAGAGGCGGGGCCAGCACAGATACGCAGTATTTT. Translating gives CASSPRGGASTDTQYF. The variable domain in full, completed from reference TRBV5-5 and TRBJ2-3, reads DAGVTQSPTHLIKTRGQQVTLRCSPISGHKSVSWYQQVLGQGPQFIFQYYEKEERGRGNFPDRFSARQFPNYSSELNVNALLLGDSALYLCASSPRGGASTDTQYFGPGTRLTVL.

About this clone itself: The sample contains more than one DNA sequence encoding this CDR3. The V and J genes are TRBV5-1 and TRBJ2-3, with D unresolved. Deletions cut 0 bases from V and 0 bases from J, with 11 bases between. CDR1 and CDR2 from the germline V gene are SGHRS and YFSETQ. The CDR3 has 16 residues. CDR3 coding DNA: TGCGCCAGCAGCTTGGAGGCGGCCCTTAGCACAGATACGCAGTATTTT. Translation gives CASSLEAALSTDTQYF. The full variable domain, completed using reference TRBV5-1 and TRBJ2-3, is KAGVTQTPRYLIKTRGQQVTLSCSPISGHRSVSWYQQTPGQGLQFLFEYFSETQRNKGNFPGRFSGRQFSNSRSEMNVSTLELGDSALYLCASSLEAALSTDTQYFGPGTRLTVL.

V usage is TRBV2 and J usage is TRBJ2-1, with TRBD1 matching 9 bases. With V trimmed by 5 bases and J by 12 bases, 2 bases remained unmatched. The CDR3 sequence is 11 residues long. The germline gives CDR1 SNHLY, CDR2 FYNNEI. The CDR3 reads CASSRQGGQFF. The CDR3 nucleotides read TGTGCCAGCAGTCGACAGGGGGGGCAGTTCTTC.

This clone showed up just a few times. The chain is built from TRBV7-9 and TRBJ1-1; D not resolved. Germline CDR1 and CDR2: SEHNR and FQNEAQ (reference sequence). V was pared by 4 bases and J by 0 bases, with 6 bases between. The CDR3 is made up of 13 amino acids. CDR3 in amino acids: CASSSALNTEAFF. The CDR3 region has the DNA TGTGCCAGCAGCTCAGCCCTGAACACTGAAGCTTTCTTT.

The CDR3 region is CASSLGQGVNTIYF. The DNA for the CDR3 is TGTGCCAGCAGCCTTGGACAGGGTGTAAACACCATATATTTT. This sequence joins TRBV7-2 and TRBJ1-3, with TRBD1 identical over 8 bases. This CDR3 has 14 residues. Looked up from germline, CDR1 is SGHTA and CDR2 is FQGNSA. The ends lost 5 bases at V and 6 bases at J; junction bases unmatched: 6.

This chain links TRBV25-1 with TRBJ1-4, with D unresolved. CDR1 MGHDK and CDR2 SYGVNS come from the germline V gene. There are 14 residues in the CDR3. The V gene lost 4 bases and the J gene lost 4 bases, with 10 bases spanning the gap. The CDR3: CASSGSEVNEKLFF. CDR3 nucleotides: TGTGCCAGCAGTGGCTCCGAGGTTAATGAAAAACTGTTTTTT.

This clone was seen only once. The chain couples TRBV6-5 to TRBJ2-1; TRBD2 might be the D (6 bases). The ends were cut back, 4 bases at V and 5 bases at J, with 12 bases in the middle. CDR1 MNHEY and CDR2 SVGAGI come from the germline V gene. The CDR3 totals 14 residues. The CDR3 sequence: CASSSLGLHNEQFF. The CDR3 DNA sequence: TGTGCCAGCAGTTCACTGGGACTTCACAATGAGCAGTTCTTC.

The chain uses TRBV5-5 and TRBJ1-5; D is possibly TRBD1 (5 bases). The CDR3 loop spans 16 amino acids. V was cut by 4 bases and J by 2 bases, with 16 bases left in between. Germline CDR1 SGHKS, CDR2 YYEKEE (reference sequence). CDR3 in amino acids: CASSTGLTHGNQPQHF. CDR3 in DNA: TGTGCCAGCAGCACGGGACTGACGCACGGCAATCAGCCCCAGCATTTT.

The chain carries TRBV28 and TRBJ1-6, with D possibly being TRBD1 (6 bases). The CDR3 loop spans 16 amino acids. Germline assignment: CDR1 MDHEN and CDR2 SYDVKM. Trimming removed 5 bases at V and 4 bases at J, with 15 bases between. CDR3: CASSPGGLGYNSPLHF. The CDR3 DNA sequence: TGTGCCAGCAGTCCCGGGGGCTTGGGATATAATTCACCCCTCCACTTT.

This rearrangement joins TRBV6-4 to TRBJ2-1; a possible D gene is TRBD2 (6 bases). CDR1 and CDR2 (germline): MRHNA, SNTAGT. The CDR3 length is 14 residues. V was shortened by 4 bases and J by 0 bases, with 7 bases between the two germline ends. The CDR3 protein is CASSVAASYNEQFF. CDR3 in DNA: TGTGCCAGCAGTGTAGCGGCCTCCTACAATGAGCAGTTCTTC.

The rearrangement joins TRBV5-4 to TRBJ2-5; 8 bases agree with TRBD2. The CDR3 contains 14 residues. Germline assignment: CDR1 SGHNT and CDR2 YYREEE (reference sequence). Losses at the gene ends were 2 bases for V and 4 bases for J; bases not matched to a gene: 4. The DNA of the CDR3 is TGTGCCAGCAGCTTAGCGGGAGCTCGAGAGACCCAGTACTTC. Encoded protein: CASSLAGARETQYF.

Written as DNA, the CDR3 is TGTGCCAGCACCAAGATTGGGAGCGCAGATACGCAGTATTTT. Translating it yields CASTKIGSADTQYF. The rearrangement uses TRBV5-6 and TRBJ2-3; D is possibly TRBD2 (5 bases). Trimming took off 6 bases at V and 4 bases at J, with 15 bases between the two ends. This CDR3 has 14 amino acids. Germline V lookup: CDR1 SGHDT, CDR2 YYEEEE.

The chain couples TRBV6-6 to TRBJ2-7, with D perhaps TRBD1 or TRBD2 (6 bases each). V gave up 6 bases and J gave up 5 bases, with 14 bases separating them. The germline V gene encodes CDR1 MNHNY and CDR2 SVGAGI (reference sequence). The length of the CDR3 is 13 residues. CDR3 loop: CASSPPGAHEQYF. The CDR3 DNA reads as TGTGCCAGCAGCCCCCCGGGGGCCCACGAGCAGTACTTC.

The V call is TRBV11-2, the J call TRBJ2-7, with TRBD2 matching 12 bases. The CDR3 consists of 15 residues. V shed 3 bases and J 3 bases; nucleotides not matched to a gene: 3. CDR1 SGHAT and CDR2 FQNNGV come from the germline V gene. The CDR3 spells CASSFGLAGNYEQYF. CDR3 bases: TGTGCCAGCAGCTTCGGACTAGCGGGAAACTACGAGCAGTACTTC.

This chain connects TRBV7-2 to TRBJ2-5; 13 nucleotides line up with TRBD2. Trimming cost V 5 bases and J 5 bases; bases outside gene matches: 5. CDR3 length: 15 residues. Germline CDR1 is SGHTA and CDR2 is FQGNSA. The DNA for the CDR3 is TGTGCCAGCAGCCCACTAGCGGGAGGGCCGGAGACCCAGTACTTC. Translating gives CASSPLAGGPETQYF. Based on the CDR3 plus reference TRBV7-2 and TRBJ2-5, the full variable domain is GAGVSQSPSNKVTEKGKDVELRCDPISGHTALYWYRQSLGQGLEFLIYFQGNSAPDKSGLPSDRFSAERTGGSVSTLTIQRTQQEDSAVYLCASSPLAGGPETQYFGPGTRLLVL.

The CDR3 here is CASSEEVVTGTYGYTF. CDR3 coding DNA: TGTGCCAGCAGTGAAGAAGTGGTGACAGGGACCTATGGCTACACCTTC. This rearrangement joins TRBV2 to TRBJ1-2, with TRBD1 identical over 7 bases. The length of the CDR3 is 16 residues. The V gene's germline CDR1 is SNHLY and CDR2 FYNNEI. Losses at the gene ends were 1 base for V and 4 bases for J; bases not matched to a gene: 9.

V gene TRBV6-1 combines with J gene TRBJ2-3; 8 bases are a match to TRBD2. The J segment lost 3 bases and the V segment lost 6 bases, leaving 8 bases of the junction unmatched. Germline V gene lookup returns CDR1 MNHNS and CDR2 SASEGT. The CDR3 covers 15 residues. The CDR3: CASSSGTGGTDTQYF. The CDR3 nucleotides are TGTGCCAGCAGCTCCGGGACGGGAGGGACAGATACGCAGTATTTT.

On this clone: Its ends do not fully match the called genes, so a read error is possible. Other DNA sequences within the sample encode an identical CDR3. As DNA, the CDR3 is TGTGCCAGTAGTGGGGGCAGGGGTGCCTACGAGCAGTACTTC. It encodes CASSGGRGAYEQYF. The chain uses TRBV2 and TRBJ2-7, with a weak D call TRBD1 (6 bases). The CDR3 consists of 14 residues. Per germline, CDR1 SNHLY and CDR2 FYNNEI.

The chain joins TRBV28 to TRBJ1-2; D remains ambiguous. This CDR3 is 13 amino acids long. CDR1 is MDHEN and CDR2 is SYDVKM in the germline V gene. V dropped 2 bases and J dropped 0 bases, with 4 bases sitting between them. The CDR3 DNA sequence: TGTGCCAGCAGTTTAGGGACTAACTATGGCTACACCTTC. It specifies CASSLGTNYGYTF.